This TCR beta chain was recovered during a study of post-analysis software for immune sequencing data. Study conclusions and caveats: When patients were compared with controls, a handful of TRBV segments were more frequent, TRBV5-6, TRBV5-1 and TRBV20-1 among them.

As regards this clonotype: Its antigen is unknown.

V dropped 4 bases and J dropped 5; count of bases not matched to a gene: 6. The CDR3 runs 15 residues. Germline CDR1 MGHDK, CDR2 SYGVNS. Unique-molecular-identifier-tagged TCR beta cDNA libraries were used. Via MiXCR, TCRdb re-called the PCR reads, giving one row per CDR3 protein. The data hold roughly 400,000 distinct CDR3 sequences, with about 39% observed a single time. The source is a girl aged 2 to 9 with multiple sclerosis. This chain connects TRBV25-1 to TRBJ2-1, with 9 nucleotides matching TRBD1. The sequenced material came from blood. The CDR3 spells CASSGDRGEHNEQFF. The CDR3 nucleotides read TGTGCCAGCAGTGGCGACAGGGGGGAGCACAATGAGCAGTTCTTC.